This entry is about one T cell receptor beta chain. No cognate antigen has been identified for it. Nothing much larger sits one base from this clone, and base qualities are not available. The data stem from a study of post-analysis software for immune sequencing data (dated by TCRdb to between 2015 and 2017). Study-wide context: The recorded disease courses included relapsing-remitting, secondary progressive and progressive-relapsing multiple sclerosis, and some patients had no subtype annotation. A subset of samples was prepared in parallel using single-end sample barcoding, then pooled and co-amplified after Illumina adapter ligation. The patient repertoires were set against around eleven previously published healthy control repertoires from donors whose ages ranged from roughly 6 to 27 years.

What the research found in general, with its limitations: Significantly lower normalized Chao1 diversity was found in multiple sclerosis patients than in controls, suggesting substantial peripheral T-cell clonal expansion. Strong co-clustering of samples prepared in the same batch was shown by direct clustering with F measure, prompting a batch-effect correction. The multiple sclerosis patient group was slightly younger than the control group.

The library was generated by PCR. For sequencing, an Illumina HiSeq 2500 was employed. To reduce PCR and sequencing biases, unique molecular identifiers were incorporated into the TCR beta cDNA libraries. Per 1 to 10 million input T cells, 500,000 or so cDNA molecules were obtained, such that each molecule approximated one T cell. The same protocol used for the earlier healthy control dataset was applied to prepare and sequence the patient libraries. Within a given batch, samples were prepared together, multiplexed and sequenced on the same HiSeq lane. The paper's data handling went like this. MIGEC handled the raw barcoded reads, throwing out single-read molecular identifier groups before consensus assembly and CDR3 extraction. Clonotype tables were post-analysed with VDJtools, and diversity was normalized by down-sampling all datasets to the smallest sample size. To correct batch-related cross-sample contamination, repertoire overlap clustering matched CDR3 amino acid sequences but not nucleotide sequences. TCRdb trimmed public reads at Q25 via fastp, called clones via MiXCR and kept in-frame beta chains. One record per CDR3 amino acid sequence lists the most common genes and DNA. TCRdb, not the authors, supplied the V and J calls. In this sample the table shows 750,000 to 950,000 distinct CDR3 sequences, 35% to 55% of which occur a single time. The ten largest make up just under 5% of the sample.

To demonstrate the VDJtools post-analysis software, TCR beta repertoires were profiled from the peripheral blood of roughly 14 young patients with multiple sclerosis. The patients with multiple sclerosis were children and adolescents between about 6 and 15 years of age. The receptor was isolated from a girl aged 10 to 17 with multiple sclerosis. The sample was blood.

The CDR3 is CASSPRIAGVIVNEQFF. The DNA sequence reads TGTGCCAGCAGCCCCAGGATAGCGGGAGTAATAGTAAATGAGCAGTTCTTC. The V and J genes are TRBV7-8 and TRBJ2-1; 9 junctional bases match TRBD2. Trimmed from V: 5 bases; trimmed from J: 7 bases; junction bases lacking a gene match: 15. Taken from cysteine to phenylalanine, the CDR3 has 17 residues. Only the CDR3 DNA stays, 51 bases, in frame from base 1. The CDR1 and CDR2 encoded by the germline V gene are SGHVS and FQNEAQ.